The 14 T cell receptor beta chains below all came from one sample that was sequenced in a study of CD8 T cells in Susac syndrome. Random hexamers served to reverse transcribe roughly 0.45 to 1 ug RNA. MiXCR, run by TCRdb on the immunoSEQ multiplex PCR reads, gives a single entry per CDR3 protein. The sample lists 110,000 or so distinct CDR3 sequences; about 95% were seen once. Material: CD4+ T cells from PBMCs. These receptors were obtained from a human donor in good health.

The chain recombines TRBV3-1 with TRBJ2-2; 9 bases map to TRBD1. Germline V lookup: CDR1 LGHDT, CDR2 YNNKEL (reference sequence). The CDR3 loop spans 16 amino acids. Trimming cost V 4 bases and J 1 base; bases outside gene matches: 4. The CDR3 spells CASSPKTGGNTGELFF. For the CDR3, the DNA is TGTGCCAGCAGCCCAAAGACAGGGGGGAACACCGGGGAGCTGTTTTTT.

In this sample, this clonotype turned up once. The chain combines TRBV27 with TRBJ2-1, with 8 nucleotides matching TRBD2. Germline V gene lookup returns CDR1 MNHEY and CDR2 SMNVEV (reference sequence). Trimming at V came to 6 bases and at J to 2 bases, leaving 6 bases not matched to a gene. This CDR3 has 15 amino acids. The CDR3 is CASSQAGGAYNEQFF. CDR3 DNA: TGTGCCAGCAGCCAGGCCGGGGGGGCCTACAATGAGCAGTTCTTC.

The chain couples TRBV20-1 to TRBJ1-5, with D possibly being TRBD1 (5 bases). Germline CDR1 DFQATT, CDR2 SNEGSKA (reference sequence). The germline V and J ends were trimmed by 7 bases and 5 bases, with 15 bases remaining between them. This CDR3 has 13 amino acids. CDR3: CSVRGDADQPQHF. The CDR3 DNA reads as TGCAGTGTTAGGGGTGATGCGGATCAGCCCCAGCATTTT.

The genes are TRBV29-1 and TRBJ2-1; D remains ambiguous. CDR3 size: 13 residues. Germline-derived CDR1 and CDR2 are SQVTM and ANQGSEA. V lost 4 bases and J 4 bases, leaving 11 bases between the germline ends. In DNA form, the CDR3 reads TGCAGCGTTGGTCAAGCGCCTTACAATGAGCAGTTCTTC. Encoded protein: CSVGQAPYNEQFF.

The genes are TRBV20-1 and TRBJ2-5; D is unresolved. V lost 1 base, J lost 2 bases, and 8 bases lay in between. The CDR3 is 13 amino acids. Looked up from germline, CDR1 is DFQATT and CDR2 is SNEGSKA (reference sequence). CDR3 coding DNA: TGCAGTGCTAGAGCCGGGTCACAAGAGACCCAGTACTTC. Translation gives CSARAGSQETQYF.

The chain has TRBV27 and TRBJ2-3; TRBD2 aligns across 7 bases. The CDR3 is 16 residues long. Trimming took 1 base from V and 0 from J; bases not matched to a gene: 4. In germline, CDR1 is MNHEY, CDR2 SMNVEV (reference sequence). CDR3 sequence reads: CASSLWGSGSTDTQYF. As DNA, the CDR3 is TGTGCCAGCAGTTTATGGGGTAGCGGGAGCACAGATACGCAGTATTTT.

This clonotype was seen only once. The genes are TRBV1 and TRBJ2-7; the listed D gene, TRBD2, was not tested against the DNA. TRBV1 is noted as a pseudogene. The length of the CDR3 is 14 residues. CDR3 in DNA: TGCACCAGCAGCCAAGTCGAGGGCCTCCGGGAGCAGTACTTC. It is translated as CTSSQVEGLREQYF.

The V gene is TRBV24-1, the J gene TRBJ2-1, with D possibly being TRBD1 (5 bases). Germline V lookup: CDR1 KGHDR, CDR2 SFDVKD. V was trimmed by 3 bases and J by 2 bases, leaving 13 bases between them. The CDR3 totals 16 residues. DNA of the CDR3: TGTGCCACCAGTGATCCAGGGTTATCGCCCTACAATGAGCAGTTCTTC. Protein product: CATSDPGLSPYNEQFF.

Here the CDR3 DNA reads TGCAGTGCTAGAGACCCCCGGCGGCAAGCCTTAAACCTCCACTTT. As protein: CSARDPRRQALNLHF. This rearrangement joins TRBV20-1 to TRBJ1-6; no definite D call. CDR1 DFQATT and CDR2 SNEGSKA come from the germline V gene (reference sequence). The CDR3 sequence is 15 residues long. V was trimmed by 0 bases and J by 15 bases, leaving 21 bases between them.

This clonotype was seen only once. V is TRBV6-2 or TRBV6-3 and J is TRBJ1-4, with TRBD1 as a possible D gene (5 bases). V lost 5 bases and J 0 bases, leaving 16 bases between the germline ends. Germline-derived CDR1 and CDR2 are MNHEY and SVGEGT. The CDR3 length is 17 residues. The CDR3 region is CASSPQGSGATNEKLFF. For the CDR3, the DNA is TGTGCCAGCAGTCCTCAGGGATCGGGTGCAACTAATGAAAAACTGTTTTTT.

J is TRBJ2-5 and V is TRBV6-5; TRBD1 agrees at 7 bases. V dropped 2 bases and J dropped 1; count of bases not matched to a gene: 10. CDR3 length equals 17 residues. Per the germline V gene, CDR1 is MNHEY and CDR2 is SVGAGI. CDR3 sequence reads: CASSYRKDRALQETQYF. In DNA form, the CDR3 reads TGTGCCAGCAGTTACCGGAAAGACAGGGCACTCCAAGAGACCCAGTACTTC.

The gene calls are TRBV5-6 and TRBJ1-3; TRBD1 matches 11 bases. Germline CDR1 reads SGHDT; CDR2 reads YYEEEE. The V and J ends lost 3 bases and 3 bases, in that order; junction bases with no gene match: 2. The CDR3 runs 15 residues. The chain's CDR3 is CASSWTGGFGNTIYF. CDR3 nucleotide sequence: TGTGCCAGCAGCTGGACAGGGGGCTTTGGAAACACCATATATTTT.

This clonotype occurred once. The rearrangement uses TRBV2 and TRBJ2-7, with D unclear. Germline V gene data show CDR1 as SNHLY and CDR2 as FYNNEI. The CDR3 has 13 residues. The V end lost 6 bases, the J end lost 5 bases, and 14 bases lay between the germline ends. The CDR3 nucleotides are TGTGCCAGCAGCGCTGCGCAAGTCCACGAGCAGTACTTC. Protein product: CASSAAQVHEQYF.

CDR3 nucleotides: TGTGCCAGCAGCCAAGATCTTGGGGGGAGCGGGTCGGGCGAGCAGTACTTC. It translates to CASSQDLGGSGSGEQYF. The chain uses TRBV3-1 and TRBJ2-7, with D possibly matching TRBD2 (6 bases). This CDR3 contains 17 residues. Germline lookup yields CDR1 LGHDT and CDR2 YNNKEL (reference sequence). Trimming pared 0 bases from V and 6 bases from J, leaving 21 bases between.